The clone carrying this T cell receptor (beta chain) was seen many times. Its antigen is as yet unknown. Germline V gives CDR1 DFQATT, CDR2 SNEGSKA (reference sequence). This CDR3 comprises 15 residues. V lost 6 bases to trimming and J lost 5 bases; unmatched junction nucleotides: 10. This sample is part of a study of response to subunit inactivated influenza vaccine. Study results and limitations: Every seasonal influenza vaccination brings in few new T cells, the authors suggested.

TCRdb recomputed calls from the RT-PCR reads with MiXCR, one row per CDR3 protein. The data contain 450,000 to 600,000 distinct CDR3 sequences, around 8% of them singletons. The V and J genes are TRBV20-1 and TRBJ2-7, with 13 bases that match TRBD2. Source: PBMCs from blood, taken around 25 months after vaccination. The TCR comes from a man aged 50-75 years who received an inactivated influenza vaccine. The CDR3 loop reads CSAPLAGGGYDEQYF. CDR3 nucleotides: TGCAGTGCACCACTAGCGGGAGGGGGCTATGACGAGCAGTACTTC.